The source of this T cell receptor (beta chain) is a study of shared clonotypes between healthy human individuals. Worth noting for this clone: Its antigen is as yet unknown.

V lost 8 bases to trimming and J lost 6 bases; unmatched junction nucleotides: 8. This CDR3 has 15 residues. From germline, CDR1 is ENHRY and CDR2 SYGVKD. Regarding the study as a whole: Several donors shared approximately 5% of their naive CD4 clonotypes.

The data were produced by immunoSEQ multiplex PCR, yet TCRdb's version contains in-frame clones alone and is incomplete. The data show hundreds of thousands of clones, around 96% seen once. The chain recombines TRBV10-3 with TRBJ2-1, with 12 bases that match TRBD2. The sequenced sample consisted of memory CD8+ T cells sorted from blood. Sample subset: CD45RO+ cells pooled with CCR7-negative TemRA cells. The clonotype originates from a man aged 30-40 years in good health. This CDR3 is CAIGPMTSGSNEQFF. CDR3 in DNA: TGTGCCATCGGCCCGATGACTAGCGGGAGCAATGAGCAGTTCTTC.